This TCR beta chain was found in a study of control samples from healthy donors and cancer patients. Profiling relied on immunoSEQ multiplex PCR, and the TCRdb table lists in-frame clones only, not all of them. The table shows under 80,000 clones, with roughly 93% occurring only once. CDR3 length: 16 amino acids. Per germline, CDR1 MNHEY and CDR2 SVGAGI. Between the trimmed V and J ends, which lost 4 bases and 10 bases, there was a span of 25 bases. The V call is TRBV6-5, the J call TRBJ1-1; no firm D call. This TCR was recovered from a woman between 25 and 40 years old in good health. Material for sequencing was blood. The CDR3 DNA follows: TGTGCCAGCAGTTCTAAGAATTGGGCGGAAGCACGACGAGCTTTCTTT. Encoded protein: CASSSKNWAEARRAFF.